This T cell receptor (beta chain) was profiled in a study of graft-versus-host responses after intestinal transplantation. In the study overall: Transplants were multivisceral, liver-intestinal, or isolated intestinal. Every recipient had anti-thymocyte globulin induction and two to three years of tacrolimus plus steroids.

As regards this clone: The antigen remains undetermined.

V lost 5 bases and J lost 3; bases outside the gene matches: 13. Germline CDR1 and CDR2: SGHTA and FQGNSA. CDR3 length: 17 residues. The repertoire was sequenced with immunoSEQ multiplex PCR; TCRdb's copy has only in-frame clones and lacks some. The table shows some 110,000 clones, with approximately 92% occurring only once. Broader study findings: Some GvH clones appeared in ileal mucosa or blood before recipient bone marrow. With peak circulating GvH clone levels came an association with early post-transplant HvG declines.

The chain joins TRBV7-2 to TRBJ2-3, with TRBD2 identical over 8 bases. Sequencing was performed on unstimulated CD4+ T cells sorted from spleen or lymph node cells, taken before transplant. This TCR came from a human donor who was the organ donor for an intestinal transplant. CDR3 nucleotide sequence: TGTGCCAGCAGCACCCTCGGAGTAGCGGGAATGACAGATACGCAGTATTTT. Protein: CASSTLGVAGMTDTQYF.